Listed below are T cell receptor beta chains from one sample, sequenced in a study of T-cell memory formation after mild COVID-19. MiXCR, applied by TCRdb to the 5' RACE reads, yields one record per CDR3 protein. The data contain hundreds of thousands of distinct CDR3 sequences, around a quarter of them singletons. The sequencing input was PBMCs or a T cell subset sorted from them (not recorded which). The receptors originated from an adult woman who had mild COVID-19 (a few samples of this study predate the infection). Cell type and time point are not known. Both conserved end residues are part of each CDR3. D genes are given only for firm matches. A row's size may be missing; if present it is once, few, many or a size class.

d_call	v_call	j_call	cdr3_length	clone_size	cdr3_nt	cdr3_aa
.	TRBV7-9	TRBJ2-7	14	many	TGTGCCAGCAGCTTATCGGATTCGGCCTACGAGCAGTACTTC	CASSLSDSAYEQYF
.	TRBV7-9	TRBJ1-5	13	many	TGTGCCAGCAGCTTAGTAAGCAATCAGCCCCAGCATTTT	CASSLVSNQPQHF
.	TRBV5-1	TRBJ1-1	14	.	TGCGCCAGCAGCTTGGACTGGGGGAACACTGAAGCTTTCTTT	CASSLDWGNTEAFF
.	TRBV7-2	TRBJ2-2	15	few	TGTGCCAGCAGCTTAGGATCGACCAACACCGGGGAGCTGTTTTTT	CASSLGSTNTGELFF
.	TRBV29-1	TRBJ1-3	16	.	TGCAGCGTTGAAACAACAGACTTCTCCTCTGGAAACACCATATATTTT	CSVETTDFSSGNTIYF
.	TRBV5-1	TRBJ2-7	15	few	TGCGCCAGCAGCTTTACCGCGGAGGGTTCCTACGAGCAGTACTTC	CASSFTAEGSYEQYF
.	TRBV27	TRBJ2-3	13	.	TGTGCCAGCAGTTTAACCCGACAACAGAGGCAGTATTTT	CASSLTRQQRQYF
.	TRBV12-3/TRBV12-4	TRBJ2-5	15	few	TGTGCCAGCAGGTCCCGGGGCGAGATTTCCGAGACCCAGTACTTC	CASRSRGEISETQYF
TRBD2	TRBV7-6	TRBJ2-4	16	.	TGTGCCAGCAGCCCCTATAGCGGGAGGGCCGAAAACATTCAGTACTTC	CASSPYSGRAENIQYF
TRBD2	TRBV7-9	TRBJ2-2	14	few	TGTGCCAGCAGCGCAGCGGGAGCCCCCGGGGAGCTGTTTTTT	CASSAAGAPGELFF
.	TRBV9	TRBJ1-1	13	.	TGTGCCAGCAGCGTAGGACAGAGCCAGGGCGCTTTCTTT	CASSVGQSQGAFF
.	TRBV2	TRBJ2-1	15	.	TGTGCCAGCAGTGATCCGCGGCAGGTACCGAGTGAGCAGTTCTTC	CASSDPRQVPSEQFF
TRBD1	TRBV27	TRBJ2-1	15	.	TGTGCCAGCAAGAAGGGGGACAGACGACACAATGAGCAGTTCTTC	CASKKGDRRHNEQFF
.	TRBV7-2	TRBJ1-6	15	few	TGTGCCAGCAGCTTGGACCACTCCTATAATTCACCCCTCCACTTT	CASSLDHSYNSPLHF
.	TRBV29-1	TRBJ2-5	14	.	TGCAGCGTTGATGACAACGGACTACAAGAGACCCAGTACTTC	CSVDDNGLQETQYF
.	TRBV12-3/TRBV12-4	TRBJ1-5	14	few	TGTGCCAGCAGTTTACTCAGGAGCAATCAGCCCCAGCATTTT	CASSLLRSNQPQHF
.	TRBV6-2/TRBV6-3	TRBJ2-1	11	.	TGTGCCAGCAGTTACAGGGGTGAGCAGTTCTTC	CASSYRGEQFF
TRBD1	TRBV18	TRBJ2-7	12	.	TGTGCCAGCTCACAGGACAGGGAAGAGCAGTACTTC	CASSQDREEQYF
.	TRBV15	TRBJ2-1	13	few	TGTGCCACCCGGGCAAGCTCCTACAATGAGCAGTTCTTC	CATRASSYNEQFF
TRBD2	TRBV7-2	TRBJ2-1	16	few	TGTGCCAGCAGCCTTACTCTAGCGGAGGTTCACAATGAGCAGTTCTTC	CASSLTLAEVHNEQFF
TRBD2	TRBV5-1	TRBJ2-3	16	.	TGCGCCAGCAGCTTGGACAGCGGGGGGTCCGGAGATACGCAGTATTTT	CASSLDSGGSGDTQYF
.	TRBV10-3	TRBJ2-7	14	.	TGTGCCATCAGTGTGAGCAGGGACGGCTACGAGCAGTACTTC	CAISVSRDGYEQYF
TRBD1	TRBV20-1	TRBJ1-1	15	.	TGCAGTGCTACCCCCCCGGGACAGGGGGGAATTGGAGCTTTCTTT	CSATPPGQGGIGAFF
.	TRBV20-1	TRBJ1-1	12	many	TGCAGTGCTAGAGAGGACAGACATGAAGCTTTCTTT	CSAREDRHEAFF
.	TRBV6-6	TRBJ2-3	14	few	TGTGCCAGCAGTTTTAGCCAATCCACAGATACGCAGTATTTT	CASSFSQSTDTQYF
.	TRBV4-1	TRBJ2-5	16	.	TGCGCCAGCAGCGATCCCTGGAGAGGGGTTAAAGAGACCCAGTACTTC	CASSDPWRGVKETQYF
TRBD1	TRBV25-1	TRBJ2-7	15	.	TGTGCCAGCAGTATTCCAGGGACAGGGTTAAACGAGCAGTACTTC	CASSIPGTGLNEQYF
.	TRBV11-3	TRBJ1-1	14	.	TGTGCCAGCAGCTTTCATCAGGGAAACACTGAAGCTTTCTTT	CASSFHQGNTEAFF
.	TRBV6-2/TRBV6-3	TRBJ1-2	14	once	TGTGCCAGCAGTTACCCGGACAGAACCTATGGCTACACCTTC	CASSYPDRTYGYTF
TRBD1	TRBV3-1	TRBJ2-7	16	.	TGTGCCAGCAGCCATCACCGGGACAGGGTCTCCTACGAGCAGTACTTC	CASSHHRDRVSYEQYF
TRBD2	TRBV6-1	TRBJ2-1	16	.	TGTGCCAGCAGTCAAGCCGGGACTAGCGGGAGGCGTGAGCAGTTCTTC	CASSQAGTSGRREQFF
.	TRBV7-2	TRBJ2-1	13	few	TGTGCCAGCAGCTCGGGACTTACCAATGAGCAGTTCTTC	CASSSGLTNEQFF
TRBD1	TRBV27	TRBJ2-7	15	.	TGTGCCAGCAGTTTCCGGGACAGGGGCTCCTACGAGCAGTACTTC	CASSFRDRGSYEQYF
.	TRBV5-6	TRBJ2-2	13	.	TGTGCCAGCAACCTTCCGGGCACCGGGGAGCTGTTTTTT	CASNLPGTGELFF
.	TRBV6-6	TRBJ1-5	14	.	TGTGCCAGCAGTTCAGGGATCTACAATCAGCCCCAGCATTTT	CASSSGIYNQPQHF
TRBD2	TRBV18	TRBJ2-7	17	few	TGTGCCAGCTCACCAATCGGGGTAACGCGGGAGTTGGGCGAGCAGTACTTC	CASSPIGVTRELGEQYF
TRBD1	TRBV29-1	TRBJ2-1	13	few	TGCAGCGCCCGACAGGGGGGGGACAATGAGCAGTTCTTC	CSARQGGDNEQFF
.	TRBV12-2	TRBJ2-5	19	.	TGTGCAAGTCGCTTAGCCCTGGTGAGACTAGCGGTGTACCAAGAGACCCAGTACTTC	CASRLALVRLAVYQETQYF
TRBD1	TRBV12-3/TRBV12-4	TRBJ2-7	12	few	TGTGCCAGCTCGCCAGGGACAGTCGAGCAGTACTTC	CASSPGTVEQYF
.	TRBV6-5	TRBJ1-1	16	.	TGTGCCAGCAGTTACCTCAGGACAGTGGGGAACACTGAAGCTTTCTTT	CASSYLRTVGNTEAFF
.	TRBV6-5	TRBJ2-1	15	.	TGTGCCAGCAGCTACTACGGTACAGGGTACAATGAGCAGTTCTTC	CASSYYGTGYNEQFF
.	TRBV7-2	TRBJ2-1	16	few	TGTGCCAGCAGCTTTCAGAGAATTAGCTCCTACAATGAGCAGTTCTTC	CASSFQRISSYNEQFF
TRBD1	TRBV20-1	TRBJ1-6	15	few	TGCAGTGCTCTTGGACAGGGGGCGGGTAATTCACCCCTCCACTTT	CSALGQGAGNSPLHF
.	TRBV3-1	TRBJ2-7	12	few	TGTGCCAGCAGCCATGGCACCTACGAGCAGTACTTC	CASSHGTYEQYF
.	TRBV23-1	TRBJ1-6	13	.	TGCGCCAGCAGTCCCCGCCGAAATTCACCCCTCCACTTT	CASSPRRNSPLHF
.	TRBV7-3	TRBJ2-3	15	few	TGTGCCAGCAGCTTCTCGCGGGGTAGCACAGATACGCAGTATTTT	CASSFSRGSTDTQYF
TRBD2	TRBV5-6	TRBJ2-3	16	.	TGTGCCAGCAGCTTTCGGACTAGCGGGGGAACAGATACGCAGTATTTT	CASSFRTSGGTDTQYF
.	TRBV6-1	TRBJ2-5	13	few	TGTGCCAGCAGCACGAACGAAAGGGAGACCCAGTACTTC	CASSTNERETQYF
TRBD1	TRBV4-2	TRBJ2-1	14	.	TGTGCCAGCAGCCCCGGGACAGGGGTGGTGGGGCAGTTCTTC	CASSPGTGVVGQFF
TRBD2	TRBV20-1	TRBJ2-7	16	.	TGCAGTGCTTTACGCACGGGACTAGCGGGAAGATACGAGCAGTACTTC	CSALRTGLAGRYEQYF
.	TRBV20-1	TRBJ2-3	12	.	TGCAGTGCTGGGTATTCGACAGATACGCAGTATTTT	CSAGYSTDTQYF
.	TRBV2	TRBJ2-5	16	few	TGTGCCAGCAGTTCTGGTGTACAGGGAGGAAAGGAGACCCAGTACTTC	CASSSGVQGGKETQYF